The next 5 T cell receptor beta chains were all read from a single sample in a study of blood T cells in healthy people across ages. Alongside a J-beta primer mix, a sample-barcoded 5' primer served in a second PCR lasting about 7 to 11 cycles. TCRdb independently ran MiXCR on the 5' RACE reads; one entry per CDR3 protein. The profile covers over 1,500,000 distinct CDR3 sequences, with about 39% appearing a single time and 23% taken by the ten largest. The sequenced material came from blood. The origin of the receptors is a human donor in good health.

The genes are TRBV12-3 or TRBV12-4 and TRBJ1-5, with 7 bases aligning to TRBD1. V lost 5 bases to trimming and J lost 7 bases; unmatched junction nucleotides: 8. CDR3 length equals 14 residues. CDR3 in DNA: TGTGCCAGCAGTATGGGACAGCTTGGCCAGCCCCAGCATTTT. Translating gives CASSMGQLGQPQHF.

Only a few counts were recorded for this clonotype. At one end the junction does not follow the germline gene, possibly because of a read error. The chain recombines TRBV15 with TRBJ2-3, with TRBD2 matching over 8 bases. CDR1 is LNHNV and CDR2 is YYDKDF in the germline V gene (reference sequence). CDR3 length: 14 amino acids. The CDR3 is CATSRSGGTDTRYF. CDR3 nucleotide sequence: TGTGCCACCAGCAGGAGCGGGGGCACAGATACGCGGTATTTT.

The CDR3, as DNA: TGTGCCAGCAAGACGTCGAACGGGGGCTACACCTTC. Translated: CASKTSNGGYTF. The rearrangement uses TRBV6-6 and TRBJ1-2; D is undetermined. V was pared by 7 bases and J by 8 bases, with 14 bases between. Germline values: CDR1 MNHNY, CDR2 SVGAGI (reference sequence). This CDR3 region has 12 residues.

CDR3 region: CSATGKPGSDEQFF. The CDR3 DNA follows: TGCAGTGCTACAGGTAAACCGGGGTCTGATGAGCAGTTCTTC. The chain couples TRBV20-1 to TRBJ2-1; the D gene is possibly TRBD2 (5 bases). The germline CDR1 and CDR2 sequences are DFQATT and SNEGSKA (reference sequence). V gave up 4 bases and J gave up 8 bases, with 18 bases separating them. The CDR3 length is 14 residues.

The genes are TRBV7-9 and TRBJ2-1; D gene ambiguous. CDR1 is SEHNR, CDR2 FQNEAQ, per germline (reference sequence). CDR3 length: 13 residues. The V gene lost 3 bases and the J gene lost 5 bases, with 8 bases spanning the gap. CDR3 protein: CASSFAENNEQFF. The CDR3 DNA sequence: TGTGCCAGCAGCTTTGCAGAAAACAATGAGCAGTTCTTC.